These 14 T cell receptor beta chains share one sample of origin, sequenced in a study of T cell responses to AZD1222 COVID-19 vaccine. Here immunoSEQ multiplex PCR was the method, and the copy in TCRdb shows in-frame clones only, minus some. The sample carries about 190,000 clones, over 80% recorded once. The starting material was peripheral blood, obtained on day 0 of AZD1222 vaccination. The receptors derive from an adult in good health.

Remarks on this clone: Other DNA variants within this sample encode the same CDR3. The chain is built from TRBV3-1 (or the pseudogene TRBV3-2) and TRBJ2-5, with 10 bases matching TRBD2. The CDR3 loop spans 16 amino acids. With 1 base clipped from V and 2 bases from J, the junction kept 4 bases outside the gene matches. Germline V gene lookup returns CDR1 LGHDT and CDR2 YNNKEL (reference sequence). The CDR3 spells CASSQGLAGGQETQYF. In nucleotides, the CDR3 is TGTGCCAGCAGCCAAGGACTAGCGGGTGGGCAAGAGACCCAGTACTTC.

This clone has just a few counts. V and J are TRBV7-9 and TRBJ1-1; perhaps TRBD1 as D (5 bases). With 3 bases removed from V and 1 base from J, the gap between germline ends came to 6 bases. Germline CDR1 is SEHNR and CDR2 is FQNEAQ (reference sequence). The CDR3 length is 13 residues. The CDR3: CASSFGGNTEAFF. Here the CDR3 DNA reads TGTGCCAGCAGCTTCGGGGGGAACACTGAAGCTTTCTTT.

V is TRBV19 and J is TRBJ1-5, with D possibly TRBD1 on 6 matching bases. The ends were cut back, 11 bases at V and 2 bases at J, with 13 bases in the middle. Germline V CDR1 and CDR2: LNHDA, SQIVND (reference sequence). This CDR3 region has 13 residues. The CDR3 is CAGGQSGNQPQHF. The CDR3 DNA sequence: TGTGCCGGCGGACAGAGCGGCAATCAGCCCCAGCATTTT.

J is TRBJ1-4 and V is TRBV28, with 8 bases fitting TRBD1. Trimming removed 11 bases from V and 7 bases from J; junction bases left unmatched: 6. The CDR3 loop spans 12 amino acids. In germline, CDR1 is MDHEN, CDR2 SYDVKM. The CDR3 region has the DNA TGTGCCGCCCGGACAGGGAGTGAAAAACTGTTTTTT. Translated: CAARTGSEKLFF.

The rearrangement links TRBV5-5 to TRBJ2-5; D is ambiguous. V was clipped by 4 bases and J by 2 bases, with 15 bases between them. CDR1 SGHKS and CDR2 YYEKEE come from the germline V gene (reference sequence). This CDR3 is 15 amino acids long. The CDR3: CASSPEARVQETQYF. In DNA form, the CDR3 reads TGTGCCAGCAGCCCTGAGGCACGAGTACAAGAGACCCAGTACTTC.

The chain employs TRBV10-3 and TRBJ2-1, with TRBD1 identical over 8 bases. This CDR3 has 13 amino acids. Germline assignment: CDR1 ENHRY and CDR2 SYGVKD. V dropped 10 bases and J dropped 6; count of bases not matched to a gene: 8. DNA of the CDR3: TGTGCCACACGGACAGGGTCGGCCAATGAGCAGTTCTTC. It yields the protein CATRTGSANEQFF.

The chain carries TRBV2 and TRBJ2-2; 8 bases agree with TRBD2. The V and J ends lost 6 bases and 6 bases, in that order; junction bases with no gene match: 9. There are 15 residues in the CDR3. The germline gives CDR1 SNHLY, CDR2 FYNNEI. The chain's CDR3 is CASSLAGGPAGELFF. The CDR3 DNA is TGTGCCAGCAGCCTCGCGGGGGGACCGGCCGGGGAGCTGTTTTTT.

The CDR3 is CASSELAVGTAHYGYTF. The CDR3 DNA follows: TGTGCCAGCAGTGAATTAGCGGTTGGGACGGCTCACTATGGCTACACCTTC. The rearrangement uses TRBV2 and TRBJ1-2, with D maybe TRBD1 (5 bases). Germline values: CDR1 SNHLY, CDR2 FYNNEI. CDR3 size: 17 residues. V was clipped by 2 bases and J by 3 bases, with 19 bases between them.

The J gene is TRBJ1-5, the V gene TRBV24-1; D not resolved. V was shortened by 5 bases and J by 2 bases, with 9 bases between the two germline ends. This CDR3 comprises 14 residues. In germline, CDR1 is KGHDR, CDR2 SFDVKD. In nucleotides, the CDR3 is TGTGCCACCAGTGGGGCAGGCGGCAATCAGCCCCAGCATTTT. Residues: CATSGAGGNQPQHF.

The CDR3 DNA sequence: TGTGCCAGCAGCCTCGTCAGCTCCTATAATTCACCCCTCCACTTT. This translates into CASSLVSSYNSPLHF. The chain uses TRBV2 and TRBJ1-6; no clear D. CDR1 SNHLY and CDR2 FYNNEI come from the germline V gene. This CDR3 has 15 amino acids. V shed 6 bases and J shed 0 bases, with 9 bases lying between them. The variable domain in full, with the rest retrieved from reference TRBV2 and TRBJ1-6, is EPEVTQTPSHQVTQMGQEVILRCVPISNHLYFYWYRQILGQKVEFLVSFYNNEISEKSEIFDDQFSVERPDGSNFTLKIRSTKLEDSAMYFCASSLVSSYNSPLHFGNGTRLTVT.

The chain carries TRBV6-1 and TRBJ1-1; D not certain. The CDR3 runs 13 residues. The ends were cut back, 2 bases at V and 11 bases at J, with 15 bases in the middle. Germline CDR1 is MNHNS and CDR2 is SASEGT. CDR3 region: CASSETPNLRAFF. CDR3 in DNA: TGTGCCAGCAGTGAAACCCCCAATCTTCGGGCTTTCTTT.

V is TRBV6-2 or TRBV6-3 and J is TRBJ1-3; unclear D gene. CDR3 size: 16 residues. The germline gives CDR1 MNHEY, CDR2 SVGEGT. The V gene lost 4 bases and the J gene lost 5 bases, with 18 bases spanning the gap. CDR3 coding DNA: TGTGCCAGCAGTTCCACCTCGGACGGTCGTCGAAACACCATATATTTT. Translated, it gives CASSSTSDGRRNTIYF.

The chain has TRBV5-1 and TRBJ2-2; the D call may be TRBD1 or TRBD2 (5 bases each). Germline V CDR1 and CDR2: SGHRS, YFSETQ. The ends were cut back, 2 bases at V and 7 bases at J, with 9 bases in the middle. The CDR3 is made up of 13 amino acids. CDR3 amino acids: CASSFSGGGELFF. In nucleotides, the CDR3 is TGCGCCAGCAGCTTTTCTGGGGGCGGGGAGCTGTTTTTT.

This chain's CDR3 is CSVTGAGGSYNEQFF. CDR3 nucleotide sequence: TGCAGCGTTACCGGAGCAGGGGGATCCTACAATGAGCAGTTCTTC. The chain couples TRBV29-1 to TRBJ2-1, with 7 bases fitting TRBD1. J gave up 1 base and V 5 bases, and 8 bases lay outside the gene matches. Germline V lookup: CDR1 SQVTM, CDR2 ANQGSEA. The CDR3 sequence is 15 residues long.